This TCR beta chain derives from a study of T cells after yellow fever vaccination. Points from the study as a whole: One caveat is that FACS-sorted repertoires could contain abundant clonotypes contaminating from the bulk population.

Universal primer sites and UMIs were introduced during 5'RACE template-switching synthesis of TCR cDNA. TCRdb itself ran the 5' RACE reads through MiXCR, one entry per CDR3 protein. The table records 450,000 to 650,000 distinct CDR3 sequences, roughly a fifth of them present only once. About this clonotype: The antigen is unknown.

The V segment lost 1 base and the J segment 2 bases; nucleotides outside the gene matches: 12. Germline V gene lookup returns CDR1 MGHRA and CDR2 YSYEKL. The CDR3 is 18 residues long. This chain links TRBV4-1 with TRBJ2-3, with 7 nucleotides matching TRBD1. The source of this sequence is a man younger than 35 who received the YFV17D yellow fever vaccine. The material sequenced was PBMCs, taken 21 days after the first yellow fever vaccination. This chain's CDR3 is CASSQVLTGTESTDTQYF. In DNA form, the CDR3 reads TGCGCCAGCAGCCAAGTCCTTACCGGGACAGAATCCACAGATACGCAGTATTTT.